The next 14 T cell receptor beta chains were all read from a single sample in a study of CD8 T cells in Susac syndrome. RNA amounts of about 0.5 to 1 ug underwent reverse transcription with random hexamers. TCRdb reprocessed the immunoSEQ multiplex PCR reads via MiXCR and lists one record per CDR3 protein. The sample consists of roughly 70,000 distinct CDR3 sequences, 95% to 96% of them appearing once. Specimen: CD4+ T cells from PBMCs. The receptors come from a human donor with multiple sclerosis.

This chain connects TRBV9 to TRBJ1-1; D is undetermined. Per germline, CDR1 SGDLS and CDR2 YYNGEE. The CDR3 sequence is 15 residues long. Trimming removed 0 bases at V and 1 base at J, with 10 bases between. DNA of the CDR3: TGTGCCAGCAGCGTAGAAGCCAGTTGGAACACTGAAGCTTTCTTT. This gives the protein CASSVEASWNTEAFF.

The chain couples TRBV12-3 or TRBV12-4 to TRBJ1-3; D is uncertain. This CDR3 is 18 amino acids long. Trimming took 3 bases from V and 0 from J, leaving 18 bases between them. The CDR3 spells CASSFTGLWGRSGNTIYF. CDR3 DNA: TGTGCCAGCAGTTTTACGGGTCTTTGGGGTCGCTCTGGAAACACCATATATTTT.

The CDR3 sequence: CASSQRVGLGGYTF. The CDR3 region has the DNA TGTGCCAGCAGCCAAAGGGTAGGGCTAGGAGGCTACACCTTC. This chain uses TRBV7-6 with TRBJ1-2; no reliable D call. The V end was cut by 5 bases, the J end by 8 bases, with 18 bases between. The CDR3 totals 14 residues. Per germline, CDR1 SGHVS and CDR2 FNYEAQ.

This chain links TRBV29-1 with TRBJ2-3; TRBD2 agrees at 11 bases. The CDR3 spans 18 residues. V shed 6 bases, J shed 0 bases, and the junction held 14 bases outside the gene matches. Germline-derived CDR1 and CDR2 are SQVTM and ANQGSEA. Written as DNA, the CDR3 is TGCAGCGTCGCCGGGGGGACTAGCGGACCACGTAGCACAGATACGCAGTATTTT. Protein sequence: CSVAGGTSGPRSTDTQYF.

This chain connects TRBV12-3 or TRBV12-4 to TRBJ2-3, with 7 bases aligning to TRBD1. This CDR3 comprises 14 residues. Unmatched junction bases numbered 9, after V lost 7 bases and J lost 5 bases. The DNA of the CDR3 is TGTGCCAGCAATGGGGACAGCCTCGGAGATACGCAGTATTTT. Amino acids: CASNGDSLGDTQYF.

This clonotype was detected only once. V usage is TRBV5-6 and J usage is TRBJ2-5, with D maybe TRBD1 (6 bases). The CDR3 is 13 amino acids. Per germline, CDR1 SGHDT and CDR2 YYEEEE. V gave up 2 bases and J gave up 7 bases, with 12 bases separating them. The CDR3 sequence: CASSFYRERTQYF. CDR3 sequence (DNA): TGTGCCAGCAGCTTCTACAGGGAACGGACCCAGTACTTC.

The rearrangement uses TRBV27 and TRBJ1-5; D may be TRBD1 (6 bases). The germline gives CDR1 MNHEY, CDR2 SMNVEV (reference sequence). This CDR3 is 14 amino acids long. V dropped 6 bases and J dropped 3 bases, with 12 bases sitting between them. In nucleotides, the CDR3 is TGTGCCAGCAGATCCGGACAGAACAATCAGCCCCAGCATTTT. Translated: CASRSGQNNQPQHF.

The V gene is TRBV3-1, the J gene TRBJ2-1, with 7 bases aligning to TRBD1. The CDR3 has 15 amino acids. The V segment lost 4 bases and the J segment 4 bases; nucleotides outside the gene matches: 7. Looked up from germline, CDR1 is LGHDT and CDR2 is YNNKEL (reference sequence). The DNA of the CDR3 is TGTGCCAGCAGCCCCCTTTGGGACAGATACAATGAGCAGTTCTTC. This translates into CASSPLWDRYNEQFF.

V gene TRBV7-2 combines with J gene TRBJ2-3; maybe TRBD2 (5 bases). CDR3 length equals 15 residues. The V end lost 5 bases, the J end lost 1 base, and 13 bases lay between the germline ends. From germline, CDR1 is SGHTA and CDR2 FQGNSA. This CDR3 is CASSPSLAGTDTQYF. In nucleotides, the CDR3 is TGTGCCAGCAGCCCCAGTCTAGCAGGCACAGATACGCAGTATTTT.

The rearrangement links TRBV4-2 to TRBJ2-4, with D possibly matching TRBD2 (6 bases). The V gene's germline CDR1 is LGHNA and CDR2 YNFKEQ. V was shortened by 1 base and J by 0 bases, with 13 bases between the two germline ends. The CDR3 totals 17 residues. The CDR3 bases are TGTGCCAGCAGCCAAGTCGGGTCGGAGGGAGCCAAAAACATTCAGTACTTC. It specifies CASSQVGSEGAKNIQYF.

This chain links TRBV20-1 with TRBJ2-7, with 9 bases matching TRBD1. This CDR3 has 15 residues. Germline lookup yields CDR1 DFQATT and CDR2 SNEGSKA (reference sequence). V shed 6 bases and J 5 bases; nucleotides not matched to a gene: 14. The CDR3: CSAPRRGTGFDEQYF. CDR3 sequence (DNA): TGCAGTGCCCCTAGGAGGGGGACAGGGTTTGACGAGCAGTACTTC.

The chain uses TRBV7-9 and TRBJ2-3; 9 bases are a match to TRBD2. The CDR3 contains 18 residues. The V segment lost 5 bases and the J segment 0 bases; nucleotides outside the gene matches: 12. Germline CDR1 SEHNR, CDR2 FQNEAQ (reference sequence). DNA of the CDR3: TGTGCCAGCAGCCCCCGTTGGCGGGGGGGGCAAAGCACAGATACGCAGTATTTT. It yields the protein CASSPRWRGGQSTDTQYF.

The rearrangement links TRBV28 to TRBJ2-7; D might be TRBD2 (5 bases). V lost 3 bases and J 4 bases, leaving 13 bases between the germline ends. There are 14 residues in the CDR3. CDR1 MDHEN and CDR2 SYDVKM come from the germline V gene. This CDR3 is CASSFPGKRYEQYF. The CDR3 DNA sequence: TGTGCCAGCAGTTTCCCGGGGAAACGGTACGAGCAGTACTTC.

CDR3 amino acids: CASKGQPNTGELFF. CDR3 DNA sequence: TGTGCCAGCAAGGGGCAGCCGAACACCGGGGAGCTGTTTTTT. V and J are TRBV12-3 or TRBV12-4 and TRBJ2-2, with a weak D call TRBD1 (5 bases). V dropped 7 bases and J dropped 0 bases, with 9 bases sitting between them. This CDR3 is built from 14 residues.